The 8 T cell receptor beta chains below were found in one sample sequenced in a study of blood T cell repertoires in COVID-19. Data came from immunoSEQ multiplex PCR; TCRdb stores just in-frame clones and leaves some out. This table holds roughly 190,000 clones, about 88% found once. Sequencing was performed on peripheral blood. The receptors originated from a man aged 30 to 45 with acute or convalescent COVID-19.

J is TRBJ2-3 and V is TRBV23-1, with D possibly matching TRBD2 (5 bases). TRBV23-1 is reported as an ORF; its role is uncertain. The CDR3 loop spans 18 amino acids. The V end lost 6 bases, the J end lost 0 bases, and 22 bases lay between the germline ends. The DNA of the CDR3 is TGCGCCAGCAGGCCCGTTTTAGCGACGGTTACTAGCACAGATACGCAGTATTTT. This gives the protein CASRPVLATVTSTDTQYF.

The V call is TRBV5-4, the J call TRBJ2-6; possibly TRBD2 for D (7 bases). Deletions cut 4 bases from V and 3 bases from J, with 20 bases between. The CDR3 has 18 residues. Looked up from germline, CDR1 is SGHNT and CDR2 is YYREEE (reference sequence). As DNA, the CDR3 is TGTGCCAGCAGCGCCCCTAGGGGGGGCTCAGGTGGGGCCAACGTCCTGACTTTC. The encoded protein is CASSAPRGGSGGANVLTF. Full variable domain (missing parts from reference TRBV5-4 and TRBJ2-6): ETGVTQSPTHLIKTRGQQVTLRCSSQSGHNTVSWYQQALGQGPQFIFQYYREEENGRGNFPPRFSGLQFPNYSSELNVNALELDDSALYLCASSAPRGGSGGANVLTFGAGSRLTVL.

A single count supports this clone. This chain joins TRBV30 and TRBJ2-3; D is undetermined. V was clipped by 0 bases and J by 7 bases, with 8 bases between them. The length of the CDR3 is 12 residues. CDR1 is GTSNPN and CDR2 is SVGIG in the germline V gene (reference sequence). This CDR3 is CAWSVLTYTQYF. The CDR3 coding sequence is TGTGCCTGGAGTGTACTGACTTATACGCAGTATTTT.

Only a few counts were recorded for this clone. The V and J genes are TRBV6-1 and TRBJ1-1; 7 bases are a match to TRBD1. V was clipped by 4 bases and J by 0 bases; unmatched bases: 8. This CDR3 contains 16 residues. CDR1 and CDR2 from the germline V gene are MNHNS and SASEGT. CDR3 nucleotide sequence: TGTGCCAGCAGTGCCAAGAACAGGGGAATGAACACTGAAGCTTTCTTT. As protein: CASSAKNRGMNTEAFF.

This clone has just one count. The chain recombines TRBV5-1 with TRBJ2-7; TRBD2 matches at 10 bases. V lost 4 bases and J lost 6; bases outside the gene matches: 10. The CDR3 sequence is 15 residues long. Germline CDR1 is SGHRS and CDR2 is YFSETQ. CDR3 DNA sequence: TGCGCCAGCAGCCCCAGACTAGCGGGCTCGACCGAGCAGTACTTC. As protein: CASSPRLAGSTEQYF.

This clone was counted only a few times. This chain connects TRBV6-1 to TRBJ2-3; possibly TRBD1 for D (6 bases). Trimming took 4 bases from V and 4 from J, leaving 30 bases between them. Germline values: CDR1 MNHNS, CDR2 SASEGT. This CDR3 comprises 20 residues. CDR3 coding DNA: TGTGCCAGCAGTGTAAAGCCTAGGGGGTTCGGGGTGGGAGAGGCAGATACGCAGTATTTT. Translation gives CASSVKPRGFGVGEADTQYF.

This clone was seen once. CDR3 DNA sequence: TGTGCCAGCAGTCTACAGGGCTCTGGGGCCAACGTCCTGACTTTC. Encoded protein: CASSLQGSGANVLTF. The chain uses TRBV2 and TRBJ2-6; D possibly corresponds to TRBD1 (6 bases). The CDR3 spans 15 residues. Trimming removed 5 bases from V and 0 bases from J, with 8 bases in between. Germline V CDR1 and CDR2: SNHLY, FYNNEI.

This CDR3 reads CASSVEDQPQHF. For the CDR3, the DNA is TGTGCCAGCAGTGTAGAGGATCAGCCCCAGCATTTT. The chain employs TRBV28 and TRBJ1-5; D remains ambiguous. The CDR3 is made up of 12 amino acids. V was pared by 5 bases and J by 5 bases, with 7 bases between. Germline V gene data show CDR1 as MDHEN and CDR2 as SYDVKM.